The 30 T cell receptor beta chains listed next were all sequenced from one sample in a study of blood T cell repertoires in COVID-19. Repertoires were generated with immunoSEQ multiplex PCR, while TCRdb's copy carries only in-frame clones and drops some. Of some 130,000 clones in the sample, approximately 83% were seen once. Sequencing was done on a sample of peripheral blood. Every receptor here comes from a woman between 45 and 60 years old who had recovered from COVID-19.

V gene TRBV24-1 combines with J gene TRBJ2-7, with 10 bases lining up with TRBD2. CDR1 is KGHDR, CDR2 SFDVKD, per germline. The CDR3 extends over 16 amino acids. The junction had 7 bases not matched to a gene; V was cut back by 3 bases and J by 3 bases. CDR3 nucleotides: TGTGCCACCAGTGATCGAACTAGCGGGAACCTCTACGAGCAGTACTTC. Translating gives CATSDRTSGNLYEQYF.

The V gene is TRBV9, the J gene TRBJ1-2; D gene ambiguous. The germline V gene encodes CDR1 SGDLS and CDR2 YYNGEE. The CDR3 contains 15 residues. Trimming stripped 0 bases from V and 0 bases from J, with 9 bases between. Here the CDR3 reads CASSVDANTNYGYTF. DNA of the CDR3: TGTGCCAGCAGCGTAGACGCCAACACTAACTATGGCTACACCTTC.

The chain combines TRBV5-1 with TRBJ2-1; D might be TRBD2 (6 bases). The V gene's germline CDR1 is SGHRS and CDR2 YFSETQ. V shed 3 bases and J shed 4 bases, with 17 bases lying between them. The CDR3 runs 16 residues. The DNA for the CDR3 is TGCGCCAGCAGCTCGGACGGGGGAACCCCATACAATGAGCAGTTCTTC. Encoded protein: CASSSDGGTPYNEQFF.

J is TRBJ2-5 and V is TRBV18; 9 bases map to TRBD1. V shed 6 bases and J 2 bases; nucleotides not matched to a gene: 7. CDR3 size: 15 residues. Germline values: CDR1 KGHSH, CDR2 LQKENI. Here the CDR3 reads CASSPGTGRQETQYF. CDR3 bases: TGTGCCAGCTCCCCGGGGACAGGGCGGCAAGAGACCCAGTACTTC. The entire variable domain, with the rest obtained from reference TRBV18 and TRBJ2-5, is as follows: NAGVMQNPRHLVRRRGQEARLRCSPMKGHSHVYWYRQLPEEGLKFMVYLQKENIIDESGMPKERFSAEFPKEGPSILRIQQVVRGDSAAYFCASSPGTGRQETQYFGPGTRLLVL.

V gene TRBV11-2 combines with J gene TRBJ2-3; the match to TRBD2 covers 10 bases. The CDR3 spans 19 residues. V was clipped by 5 bases and J by 4 bases; unmatched bases: 18. The germline V gene encodes CDR1 SGHAT and CDR2 FQNNGV. Here the CDR3 reads CASSITGRRAGTSADTQYF. CDR3 nucleotides: TGTGCCAGCAGCATAACAGGGCGAAGAGCCGGGACTAGCGCAGATACGCAGTATTTT.

The V gene is TRBV24-1, the J gene TRBJ2-2; no reliable D call. Trimming shortened V by 4 bases and J by 4 bases, and 6 bases separated the two germline ends. CDR3 size: 13 residues. Looked up from germline, CDR1 is KGHDR and CDR2 is SFDVKD. The chain's CDR3 is CATSDPFTGELFF. In nucleotides, the CDR3 is TGTGCCACCAGTGACCCTTTCACCGGGGAGCTGTTTTTT.

This sequence joins TRBV5-1 and TRBJ2-3; 9 positions match TRBD2. This CDR3 spans 15 amino acids. V dropped 0 bases and J dropped 7; count of bases not matched to a gene: 6. Germline V gives CDR1 SGHRS, CDR2 YFSETQ. The CDR3 is CASSLGSGSAYTQYF. DNA of the CDR3: TGCGCCAGCAGCTTGGGTAGCGGGAGCGCTTATACGCAGTATTTT.

The genes are TRBV29-1 and TRBJ1-2; TRBD1 might be the D (6 bases). V was shortened by 8 bases and J by 6 bases, with 10 bases between the two germline ends. This CDR3 spans 10 amino acids. CDR1 is SQVTM, CDR2 ANQGSEA, per germline. The CDR3, as DNA: TGCAGCATTTACAGGGATGGCTACACCTTC. It translates to CSIYRDGYTF.

V usage is TRBV20-1 and J usage is TRBJ2-5; no reliable D call. CDR1 DFQATT and CDR2 SNEGSKA come from the germline V gene (reference sequence). The CDR3 runs 14 residues. V lost 3 bases and J lost 5, with 16 bases in between. The CDR3 sequence is CSASDGPRRETQYF. CDR3 nucleotide sequence: TGCAGTGCTAGTGATGGGCCCCGCCGGGAGACCCAGTACTTC.

This clone was recorded at least ten times. This specimen includes other DNA sequences encoding the same CDR3. The V call is TRBV4-3, the J call TRBJ2-1; the match to TRBD2 covers 9 bases. CDR3 length: 15 amino acids. Losses at the gene ends were 0 bases for V and 9 bases for J; bases not matched to a gene: 6. The V gene's germline CDR1 is LGHNA and CDR2 YSLEER. This CDR3 is CASSQEASGMGEQFF. The CDR3 DNA is TGCGCCAGCAGCCAAGAGGCTAGCGGGATGGGTGAGCAGTTCTTC.

This clone appeared a few times. The chain combines TRBV2 with TRBJ2-1; perhaps TRBD1 as D (5 bases). The length of the CDR3 is 14 residues. V lost 2 bases and J lost 8, with 13 bases in between. Germline CDR1 reads SNHLY; CDR2 reads FYNNEI. Here the CDR3 DNA reads TGTGCCAGCAGTGAACAGGGTGAACTCTATGAGCAGTTCTTC. This sequence encodes CASSEQGELYEQFF.

The V and J genes are TRBV2 and TRBJ2-7, with TRBD2 matching 11 bases. The CDR3 has 14 amino acids. Trimming cost V 7 bases and J 6 bases; bases outside gene matches: 8. CDR1 and CDR2 from the germline V gene are SNHLY and FYNNEI. The CDR3 DNA sequence: TGTGCCAGCAAGTATAGCGGGGGGGCCTCCGAGCAGTACTTC. This gives the protein CASKYSGGASEQYF.

Written as DNA, the CDR3 is TGTGCCAGCAGCGGACAGGGGAATCAGCCCCAGCATTTT. As protein: CASSGQGNQPQHF. V and J are TRBV7-8 and TRBJ1-5, with 9 bases identical to TRBD1. The CDR3 has 13 residues. The germline V gene has CDR1 SGHVS and CDR2 FQNEAQ. V lost 5 bases to trimming and J lost 4 bases; unmatched junction nucleotides: 0. Based on the CDR3 plus reference TRBV7-8 and TRBJ1-5, the full variable domain is GAGVSQSPRYKVAKRGQDVALRCDPISGHVSLFWYQQALGQGPEFLTYFQNEAQLDKSGLPSDRFFAERPEGSVSTLKIQRTQQEDSAVYLCASSGQGNQPQHFGDGTRLSIL.

The chain has TRBV6-5 and TRBJ1-2, with D possibly TRBD1 on 5 matching bases. Looked up from germline, CDR1 is MNHEY and CDR2 is SVGAGI. The CDR3 totals 13 residues. The V end lost 7 bases, the J end lost 8 bases, and 17 bases lay between the germline ends. In DNA form, the CDR3 reads TGTGCCAGCATCACAACACAGGATGCGGGCTACACCTTC. Translation: CASITTQDAGYTF.

The chain combines TRBV27 with TRBJ2-3; D gene uncertain. V was cut by 3 bases and J by 6 bases, with 13 bases left in between. CDR1 is MNHEY and CDR2 is SMNVEV in the germline V gene (reference sequence). The CDR3 covers 14 residues. As DNA, the CDR3 is TGTGCCAGCAGTTTTGGAGAATACGGCGATACGCAGTATTTT. Its protein product is CASSFGEYGDTQYF.

The J gene is TRBJ2-7, the V gene TRBV6-2 or TRBV6-3; unclear D gene. This CDR3 has 13 amino acids. The V and J ends lost 0 bases and 4 bases respectively, with 7 bases between them. The germline gives CDR1 MNHEY, CDR2 SVGEGT. The CDR3 protein is CASSYSLGYEQYF. The CDR3 DNA reads TGTGCCAGCAGTTACTCGCTCGGTTACGAGCAGTACTTC.

This clone was observed a handful of times. This sequence joins TRBV6-5 and TRBJ1-1; possible D gene TRBD1, 6 bases. The CDR3 is made up of 13 amino acids. V was trimmed by 6 bases and J by 4 bases, leaving 12 bases between them. Germline V gene lookup returns CDR1 MNHEY and CDR2 SVGAGI. The CDR3 DNA reads as TGTGCCAGCAGGCGACAGGTTGGCACTGAAGCTTTCTTT. Protein product: CASRRQVGTEAFF.

The chain links TRBV2 to TRBJ2-7; 10 nucleotides agree with TRBD1. V trimming: 4 bases; J trimming: 4 bases; junction bases outside the gene matches: 1. The CDR3 extends over 13 amino acids. Germline CDR1 SNHLY, CDR2 FYNNEI. CDR3 residues: CASSGTGGYEQYF. The DNA for the CDR3 is TGTGCCAGCAGTGGGACAGGGGGGTACGAGCAGTACTTC.

The chain recombines TRBV3-1 (or the pseudogene TRBV3-2) with TRBJ1-2; 7 bases align to TRBD1. Germline CDR1 and CDR2: LGHDT and YNNKEL (reference sequence). The CDR3 sequence is 13 residues long. V lost 8 bases, J lost 6 bases, and 9 bases stayed unmatched. Here the CDR3 DNA reads TGTGCCAGCCGCAGACAGGGTGTCCATGGCTACACCTTC. This encodes CASRRQGVHGYTF.

This chain uses TRBV19 with TRBJ1-5; 11 positions match TRBD1. Germline V gives CDR1 LNHDA, CDR2 SQIVND (reference sequence). The CDR3 is 15 residues long. J gave up 4 bases and V 6 bases, and 5 bases lay outside the gene matches. CDR3 residues: CASRGDRGKNQPQHF. The CDR3 DNA follows: TGTGCCAGTAGAGGGGACAGGGGGAAGAATCAGCCCCAGCATTTT.

This chain uses TRBV6-6 with TRBJ1-2; no clear D gene. Per the germline V gene, CDR1 is MNHNY and CDR2 is SVGAGI (reference sequence). This CDR3 region has 12 residues. Trimming took 5 bases from V and 1 from J, leaving 5 bases between them. The DNA of the CDR3 is TGTGCCAGCAGTCTAGTTAACTATGGCTACACCTTC. This translates into CASSLVNYGYTF.

The rearrangement joins TRBV5-1 to TRBJ1-1, with D perhaps matching TRBD1 (5 bases). CDR3 length: 17 amino acids. CDR1 SGHRS and CDR2 YFSETQ come from the germline V gene. V was trimmed by 5 bases and J by 2 bases, leaving 22 bases between them. The CDR3 DNA is TGCGCCAGCAGTCCGGGTCCGGGGGTAGGGCAAAACACTGAAGCTTTCTTT. Its translation is CASSPGPGVGQNTEAFF.

The chain recombines TRBV5-1 with TRBJ2-2, with 9 bases that match TRBD1. The ends lost 0 bases at V and 4 bases at J; junction bases unmatched: 1. CDR1 is SGHRS, CDR2 YFSETQ, per germline. This CDR3 spans 15 amino acids. The DNA of the CDR3 is TGCGCCAGCAGCTTGGACAGGGGGCCCACCGGGGAGCTGTTTTTT. The encoded protein is CASSLDRGPTGELFF.

This clone was seen only a few times. The CDR3 reads CASSSGTGGGQPQHF. Here the CDR3 DNA reads TGTGCCAGCAGCTCCGGGACAGGGGGCGGGCAGCCCCAGCATTTT. This chain uses TRBV6-5 with TRBJ1-5; TRBD1 aligns across 12 bases. The trim removed 6 bases at V and 7 bases at J, leaving 7 bases unmatched. This CDR3 is 15 amino acids long. The V gene's germline CDR1 is MNHEY and CDR2 SVGAGI.

The V call is TRBV5-5, the J call TRBJ1-1; TRBD1 might be the D (6 bases). This CDR3 is 16 amino acids long. V dropped 4 bases and J dropped 0 bases, with 16 bases sitting between them. Germline V gene lookup returns CDR1 SGHKS and CDR2 YYEKEE (reference sequence). As DNA, the CDR3 is TGTGCCAGCAGCAATACAGGGACGGCTTTGAACACTGAAGCTTTCTTT. Protein sequence: CASSNTGTALNTEAFF.

As concerns this clone: This sample also contains other DNA sequences that code for the same CDR3. The chain couples TRBV5-1 to TRBJ2-5; possibly TRBD2 for D (5 bases). The CDR3 is made up of 13 amino acids. Deletions cut 4 bases from V and 5 bases from J, with 12 bases between. CDR1 SGHRS and CDR2 YFSETQ come from the germline V gene. CDR3 nucleotides: TGCGCCAGCAGCCTGCTAGGAGGCGAGACCCAGTACTTC. Its translation is CASSLLGGETQYF.

The V call is TRBV5-5, the J call TRBJ1-5; possible D gene TRBD1, 5 bases. This CDR3 region has 16 residues. In germline, CDR1 is SGHKS, CDR2 YYEKEE (reference sequence). Trimming took 4 bases from V and 6 from J, leaving 20 bases between them. CDR3 region: CASSPHGAGTGQPQHF. The CDR3 DNA sequence: TGTGCCAGCAGCCCCCATGGGGCGGGGACGGGTCAGCCCCAGCATTTT. Full variable domain (missing parts from reference TRBV5-5 and TRBJ1-5): DAGVTQSPTHLIKTRGQQVTLRCSPISGHKSVSWYQQVLGQGPQFIFQYYEKEERGRGNFPDRFSARQFPNYSSELNVNALLLGDSALYLCASSPHGAGTGQPQHFGDGTRLSIL.

The V call is TRBV11-2, the J call TRBJ2-7, with D perhaps matching TRBD1 (6 bases). This CDR3 has 17 amino acids. Germline CDR1 and CDR2: SGHAT and FQNNGV. V lost 7 bases to trimming and J lost 4 bases, with 26 bases between them. CDR3 loop: CASTVKTQQGWEYEQYF. The CDR3 nucleotides read TGTGCCAGCACCGTGAAGACACAACAGGGTTGGGAATACGAGCAGTACTTC.

The V and J genes are TRBV6-4 and TRBJ2-1; TRBD2 agrees at 11 bases. V lost 6 bases and J lost 2; bases outside the gene matches: 6. Germline CDR1 is MRHNA and CDR2 is SNTAGT. This CDR3 has 16 amino acids. CDR3 bases: TGTGCCAGCAGCTTACTAGCGGGGGTCCCCTACAATGAGCAGTTCTTC. As protein: CASSLLAGVPYNEQFF.

This chain connects TRBV3-1 (or the pseudogene TRBV3-2) to TRBJ2-3, with 9 bases aligning to TRBD2. The CDR3 has 17 amino acids. Germline V gene sequence: CDR1 LGHDT, CDR2 YNNKEL (reference sequence). With V trimmed by 1 base and J by 3 bases, 8 bases remained unmatched. The DNA for the CDR3 is TGTGCCAGCAGCCAAGTAAAAAAGACTAGCGGTACAGATACGCAGTATTTT. It is translated as CASSQVKKTSGTDTQYF.